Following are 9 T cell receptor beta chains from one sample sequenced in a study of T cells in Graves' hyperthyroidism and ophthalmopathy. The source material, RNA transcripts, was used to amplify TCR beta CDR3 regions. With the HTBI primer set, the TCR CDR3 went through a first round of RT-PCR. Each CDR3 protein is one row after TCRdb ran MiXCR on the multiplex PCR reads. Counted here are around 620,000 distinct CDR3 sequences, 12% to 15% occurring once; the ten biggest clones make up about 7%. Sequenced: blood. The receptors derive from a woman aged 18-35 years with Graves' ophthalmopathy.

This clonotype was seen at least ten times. The CDR3 protein is CASRHLGTEAFF. CDR3 nucleotides: TGTGCCAGCAGACATCTCGGCACTGAAGCTTTCTTT. The genes are TRBV5-5 and TRBJ1-1; D gene uncertain. Trimming left V 5 bases short and J 4 bases short, with 9 bases between. This CDR3 is 12 amino acids long. The germline CDR1 and CDR2 sequences are SGHKS and YYEKEE (reference sequence). The full variable domain, completed using reference TRBV5-5 and TRBJ1-1, is DAGVTQSPTHLIKTRGQQVTLRCSPISGHKSVSWYQQVLGQGPQFIFQYYEKEERGRGNFPDRFSARQFPNYSSELNVNALLLGDSALYLCASRHLGTEAFFGQGTRLTVV.

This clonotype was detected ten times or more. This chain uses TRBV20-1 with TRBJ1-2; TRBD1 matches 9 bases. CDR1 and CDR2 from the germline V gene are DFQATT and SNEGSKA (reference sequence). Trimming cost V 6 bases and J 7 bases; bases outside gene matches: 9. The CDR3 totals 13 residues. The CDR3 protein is CSAASGTGTGYTF. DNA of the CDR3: TGCAGTGCCGCAAGCGGGACAGGGACTGGCTACACCTTC.

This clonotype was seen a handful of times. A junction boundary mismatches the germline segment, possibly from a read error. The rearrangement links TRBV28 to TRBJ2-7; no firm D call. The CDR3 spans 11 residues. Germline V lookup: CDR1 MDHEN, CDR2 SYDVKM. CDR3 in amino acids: CAGSFFYEQYF. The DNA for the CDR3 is TGTGCCGGCAGTTTCTTCTACGAGCAGTACTTC.

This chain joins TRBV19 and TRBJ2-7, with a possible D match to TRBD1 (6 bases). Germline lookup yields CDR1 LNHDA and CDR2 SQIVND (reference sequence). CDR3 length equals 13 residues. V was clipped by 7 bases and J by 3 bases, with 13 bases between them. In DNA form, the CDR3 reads TGTGCCAGTAATCCCGCCAGGGGCTACGAGCAGTACTTC. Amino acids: CASNPARGYEQYF.

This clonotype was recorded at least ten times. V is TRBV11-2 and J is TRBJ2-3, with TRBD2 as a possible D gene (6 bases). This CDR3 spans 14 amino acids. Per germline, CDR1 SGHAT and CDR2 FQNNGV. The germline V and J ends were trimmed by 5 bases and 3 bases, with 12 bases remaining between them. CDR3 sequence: CASSPTTRTDTQYF. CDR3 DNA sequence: TGTGCCAGCAGCCCCACGACTAGAACAGATACGCAGTATTTT.

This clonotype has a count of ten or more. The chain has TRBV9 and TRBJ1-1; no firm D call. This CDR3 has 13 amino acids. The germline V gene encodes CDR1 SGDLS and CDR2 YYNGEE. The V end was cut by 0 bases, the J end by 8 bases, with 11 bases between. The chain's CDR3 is CASSVVRGGEAFF. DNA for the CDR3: TGTGCCAGCAGCGTAGTACGCGGCGGGGAAGCTTTCTTT.

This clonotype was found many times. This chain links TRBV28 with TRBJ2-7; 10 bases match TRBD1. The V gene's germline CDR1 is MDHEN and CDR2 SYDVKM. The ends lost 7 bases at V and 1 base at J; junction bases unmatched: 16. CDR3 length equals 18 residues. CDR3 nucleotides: TGTGCCAGCACCCATATGGGAGTGGCGGGACAGGGGTCCTACGAGCAGTACTTC. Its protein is CASTHMGVAGQGSYEQYF. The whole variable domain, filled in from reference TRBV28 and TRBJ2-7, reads DVKVTQSSRYLVKRTGEKVFLECVQDMDHENMFWYRQDPGLGLRLIYFSYDVKMKEKGDIPEGYSVSREKKERFSLILESASTNQTSMYLCASTHMGVAGQGSYEQYFGPGTRLTVT.

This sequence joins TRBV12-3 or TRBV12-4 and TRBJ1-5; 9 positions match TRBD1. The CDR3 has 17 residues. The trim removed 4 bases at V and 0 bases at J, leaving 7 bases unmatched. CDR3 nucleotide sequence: TGTGCCAGCAGTTCCCGGACAGGGGTACTTAGCAATCAGCCCCAGCATTTT. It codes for CASSSRTGVLSNQPQHF.

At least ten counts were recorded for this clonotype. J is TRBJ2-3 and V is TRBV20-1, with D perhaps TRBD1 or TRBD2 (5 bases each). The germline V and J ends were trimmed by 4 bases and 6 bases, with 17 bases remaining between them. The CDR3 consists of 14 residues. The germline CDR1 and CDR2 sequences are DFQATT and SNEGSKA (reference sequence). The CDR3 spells CSAIVGQGRDTQYF. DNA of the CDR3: TGCAGTGCTATAGTAGGTCAGGGACGGGATACGCAGTATTTT.